The rows below give T cell receptor beta chains drawn from one sample of a study of siplizumab effects on memory and regulatory T cells. TCRdb's table, derived via immunoSEQ multiplex PCR, lists solely in-frame clones and lacks some. The table records tens of thousands of clones, 95% of them present only once. The sample comprised CD8+ T cells sorted from blood. The origin of the receptors is a human donor in good health. The CDR3 runs from the conserved cysteine through the conserved F or W. The D gene is left open where the match is weak. The size entry is marked missing in some rows and otherwise reads once, few, many or a size class.

NA	TRBV7-6	TRBJ1-2	once	CASSSRSGGGYGYTF	TGTGCCAGCAGCTCCCGAAGTGGGGGGGGCTATGGCTACACCTTC
NA	TRBV5-6	TRBJ2-7	NA	CASSLGDIVYEQYF	TGTGCCAGCAGCTTGGGGGACATCGTCTACGAGCAGTACTTC
NA	TRBV4-2	TRBJ2-5	NA	CASSQVQEQETQYF	TGTGCCAGCAGCCAAGTACAGGAGCAAGAGACCCAGTACTTC
TRBD1	TRBV14	TRBJ1-2	NA	CASSQETGNYGYTF	TGTGCCAGCAGCCAGGAGACAGGGAACTATGGCTACACCTTC
NA	TRBV7-9	TRBJ2-1	NA	CASSLISKEQFF	TGTGCCAGCAGCTTAATTTCCAAAGAGCAGTTCTTC
NA	TRBV11-2	TRBJ2-7	NA	CASSLGTGSYEQYF	TGTGCCAGCAGCTTGGGGACCGGCTCCTACGAGCAGTACTTC
TRBD1	TRBV4-1	TRBJ1-2	NA	CASSQDLLKGQVYGYTF	TGCGCCAGCAGCCAAGATTTGCTGAAGGGACAGGTCTATGGCTACACCTTC
NA	TRBV7-8	TRBJ2-7	NA	CASSLVGDLPSYEQYF	TGTGCCAGCAGCTTAGTGGGAGACCTTCCCTCCTACGAGCAGTACTTC
NA	TRBV21-1	TRBJ1-1	NA	CASSKAGQGAGAFF	TGTGCCAGCAGCAAAGCAGGACAGGGGGCCGGAGCTTTCTTT
TRBD2	TRBV4-1	TRBJ2-1	NA	CASSHRLAGELGEQFF	TGCGCCAGCAGCCATCGGCTAGCGGGAGAATTAGGTGAGCAGTTCTTC
NA	TRBV19	TRBJ2-1	NA	CASSWSGTSYNEQFF	TGTGCCAGTAGTTGGAGCGGAACTTCCTACAATGAGCAGTTCTTC
NA	TRBV11-2	TRBJ2-7	NA	CASSLSSRGSYEQYF	TGTGCCAGCAGCTTATCGTCCCGGGGGTCCTACGAGCAGTACTTC
NA	TRBV19	TRBJ2-1	NA	CASSIDSGISEQFF	TGTGCCAGTAGTATAGATTCTGGGATTTCGGAGCAGTTCTTC
NA	TRBV15	TRBJ2-2	NA	CATSRDSTNTGELFF	TGTGCCACCAGTCGCGACAGCACGAACACCGGGGAGCTGTTTTTT
NA	TRBV11-3	TRBJ2-3	NA	CASSLSSTDTQYF	TGTGCCAGCAGCTTATCTTCCACAGATACGCAGTATTTT
NA	TRBV7-9	TRBJ1-4	NA	CASKQGTNEKLFF	TGTGCCAGCAAACAGGGAACTAATGAAAAACTGTTTTTT
NA	TRBV4-1	TRBJ1-6	NA	CASSQGGPPSSPLHF	TGCGCCAGCAGCCAAGGGGGACCACCTTCCTCACCCCTCCACTTT
NA	TRBV19	TRBJ1-5	NA	CATNPGEGTQPQHF	TGTGCCACCAACCCTGGGGAAGGTACTCAGCCCCAGCATTTT
TRBD1	TRBV5-6	TRBJ2-7	NA	CASSLGQGVRYEQYF	TGTGCCAGCAGCTTGGGACAGGGGGTAAGGTACGAGCAGTACTTC
NA	TRBV2	TRBJ2-3	NA	CASSEGRTTSTDTQYF	TGTGCCAGCAGTGAAGGACGGACAACTAGCACAGATACGCAGTATTTT
TRBD2	TRBV7-9	TRBJ2-1	NA	CASSFNSGTSSYNEQFF	TGTGCCAGCAGCTTCAACTCCGGGACTAGCTCCTACAATGAGCAGTTCTTC
TRBD2	TRBV7-8	TRBJ2-3	NA	CASSLLAGGRDTQYF	TGTGCCAGCAGCTTACTAGCGGGAGGGAGGGATACGCAGTATTTT
NA	TRBV5-1	TRBJ2-3	NA	CASILGTTFHGDTQYF	TGCGCCAGCATCTTGGGAACTACATTCCACGGAGATACGCAGTATTTT
NA	TRBV7-9	TRBJ1-2	NA	CASSPQQHYGYTF	TGTGCCAGCAGCCCTCAACAGCACTATGGCTACACCTTC
NA	TRBV5-4	TRBJ2-2	NA	CASSLLVTGELFF	TGTGCCAGCAGCTTACTAGTTACCGGGGAGCTGTTTTTT
NA	TRBV27	TRBJ2-7	once	CASSLMGSYEQYF	TGTGCCAGCAGTTTGATGGGTTCCTACGAGCAGTACTTC
NA	TRBV19	TRBJ2-2	NA	CASSLAENTGELFF	TGTGCCAGTAGTTTAGCCGAAAACACCGGGGAGCTGTTTTTT
NA	TRBV27	TRBJ2-7	once	CASCGDLSSYEQYF	TGTGCCAGTTGCGGTGACTTGAGCTCCTACGAGCAGTACTTC
TRBD2	TRBV7-3	TRBJ2-5	NA	CASSPSGRARKTQYF	TGTGCCAGCAGCCCTAGCGGGAGGGCCCGGAAGACCCAGTACTTC
NA	TRBV5-5	TRBJ2-7	NA	CASSLAGGENEQYF	TGTGCCAGCAGCTTGGCGGGGGGCGAGAACGAGCAGTACTTC
TRBD2	TRBV7-9	TRBJ2-7	NA	CASSLGTSDYEQYF	TGTGCCAGCAGCCTAGGGACTAGCGACTACGAGCAGTACTTC
NA	TRBV29-1	TRBJ2-3	NA	CSYVTDTQYF	TGCAGCTATGTCACAGATACGCAGTATTTT
NA	TRBV19	TRBJ2-7	NA	CASSLQGTATRSYEQYF	TGTGCCAGTAGTTTACAGGGGACTGCGACTAGGTCCTACGAGCAGTACTTC
NA	TRBV13	TRBJ1-2	NA	CASSLNIRGESGRNYGYTF	TGTGCCAGCAGCTTAAATATTCGGGGCGAATCGGGGAGAAACTATGGCTACACCTTC
NA	TRBV25-1	TRBJ1-5	NA	CAAYTWDWGNQPQHF	TGTGCCGCGTATACCTGGGACTGGGGCAATCAGCCCCAGCATTTT
NA	TRBV13	TRBJ2-2	NA	CASSPGSNTGELFF	TGTGCCAGCTCCCCAGGGAGCAACACCGGGGAGCTGTTTTTT
NA	TRBV6-5	TRBJ2-7	NA	CASSYVGAGYEQYF	TGTGCCAGCAGTTACGTCGGGGCGGGCTACGAGCAGTACTTC
TRBD2	TRBV14	TRBJ2-2	NA	CASSQLAGVRPNTGELFF	TGTGCCAGCAGCCAACTAGCGGGAGTGCGGCCGAACACCGGGGAGCTGTTTTTT
TRBD2	TRBV19	TRBJ2-2	NA	CASSPGLAETNTGELFF	TGTGCCAGTAGTCCGGGACTAGCGGAAACGAACACCGGGGAGCTGTTTTTT
TRBD1	TRBV2	TRBJ1-5	NA	CASRGTQGDQPQHF	TGTGCCAGCAGAGGTACACAGGGGGATCAGCCCCAGCATTTT
NA	TRBV6-5	TRBJ2-3	once	CASSSRADTQYF	TGTGCCAGCAGTTCGCGTGCAGATACGCAGTATTTT